The clone carrying this T cell receptor beta chain was counted between two and nine times. Sequencing was performed with immunoSEQ multiplex PCR; in TCRdb, only in-frame clones are kept and a portion is missing. Of about 2.4 million clones detected, approximately 94% appear once; the ten largest clones hold about 0.34%. Healthy adults negative for HIV, lacking recent acute infections or vaccinations, served as donors. The CDR3 runs to 15 residues. Germline V gene data show CDR1 as MDHEN and CDR2 as SYDVKM. Trimming shortened V by 7 bases and J by 2 bases, and 14 bases separated the two germline ends. The data were obtained in a study of shared clonotypes between healthy human individuals. Study background: Researchers assigned three CD4 naive, three CD4 memory, two CD8 naive and one CD8 memory plate to each donor.

V usage is TRBV28 and J usage is TRBJ2-2; no definite D call. The receptor's source is a man aged 18 to 29 in good health. Some clones in this sample may be carry-over from other donors' samples. The sequencing sample was made of naive CD4+ T cells from PBMCs. As for subset: CD45RA+ positively selected. As DNA, the CDR3 is TGTGCCAGCAATGACCCGGGCAGAAACACCGGGGAGCTGTTTTTT. Amino acid sequence: CASNDPGRNTGELFF.